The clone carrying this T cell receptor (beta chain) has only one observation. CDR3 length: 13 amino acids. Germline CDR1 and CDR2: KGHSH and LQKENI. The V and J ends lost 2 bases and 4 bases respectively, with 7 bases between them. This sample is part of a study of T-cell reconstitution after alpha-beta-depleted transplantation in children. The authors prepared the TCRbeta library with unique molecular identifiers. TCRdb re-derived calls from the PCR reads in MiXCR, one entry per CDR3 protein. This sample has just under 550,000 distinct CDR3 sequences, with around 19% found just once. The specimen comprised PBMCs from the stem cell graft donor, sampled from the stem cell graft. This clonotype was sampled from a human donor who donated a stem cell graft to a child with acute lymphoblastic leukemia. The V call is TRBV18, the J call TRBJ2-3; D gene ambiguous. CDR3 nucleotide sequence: TGTGCCAGCTCACCATCGGTGTCAGATACGCAGTATTTT. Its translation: CASSPSVSDTQYF.